These 6 T cell receptor beta chains share one sample of origin, sequenced in a study of blood T cell repertoires in COVID-19. The data were produced by immunoSEQ multiplex PCR, yet TCRdb's version contains in-frame clones alone and is incomplete. The data show 130,000 or so clones, about 82% seen once. Sequencing was carried out using peripheral blood. The receptor source for this set is a woman aged 60 to 75 with acute or convalescent COVID-19.

V gene TRBV9 combines with J gene TRBJ1-3; D possibly corresponds to TRBD1 (6 bases). Trimming took 1 base from V and 4 from J, leaving 18 bases between them. The V gene's germline CDR1 is SGDLS and CDR2 YYNGEE. The CDR3 runs 17 residues. CDR3 amino acids: CASSVNPDRSWGNTIYF. The CDR3 bases are TGTGCCAGCAGCGTAAATCCGGACAGATCATGGGGAAACACCATATATTTT.

This sequence joins TRBV5-1 and TRBJ2-1; D gene ambiguous. The CDR3 extends over 14 amino acids. Trimming removed 0 bases at V and 5 bases at J, with 9 bases between. Per germline, CDR1 SGHRS and CDR2 YFSETQ. CDR3 amino acids: CASSLAPQNNEQFF. CDR3 bases: TGCGCCAGCAGCTTGGCGCCACAAAACAATGAGCAGTTCTTC. Full variable domain (outside the CDR3, taken from reference TRBV5-1 and TRBJ2-1): KAGVTQTPRYLIKTRGQQVTLSCSPISGHRSVSWYQQTPGQGLQFLFEYFSETQRNKGNFPGRFSGRQFSNSRSEMNVSTLELGDSALYLCASSLAPQNNEQFFGPGTRLTVL.

The chain links TRBV27 to TRBJ1-2, with D possibly TRBD1 on 5 matching bases. The germline gives CDR1 MNHEY, CDR2 SMNVEV (reference sequence). This CDR3 has 21 amino acids. Trimming removed 6 bases from V and 8 bases from J, with 40 bases in between. For the CDR3, the DNA is TGTGCCAGCAGCTTAAGGCGGGGACCGGGACCCATACCCCCTCTCGCCCTAGGCTACACCTTC. Translated, it gives CASSLRRGPGPIPPLALGYTF.

The chain links TRBV25-1 to TRBJ2-1, with D possibly being TRBD2 (6 bases). The CDR3 totals 11 residues. The germline V gene has CDR1 MGHDK and CDR2 SYGVNS. Between the trimmed V and J ends, which lost 7 bases and 8 bases, there was a span of 9 bases. CDR3 sequence (DNA): TGTGCCAGCACCTTAGCGGATGAGCAGTTCTTC. Protein: CASTLADEQFF.

The V call is TRBV4-2, the J call TRBJ2-3, with D possibly TRBD2 on 6 matching bases. The V end was cut by 6 bases, the J end by 1 base, with 11 bases between. CDR3 length: 14 residues. Germline loops: CDR1 LGHNA, CDR2 YNFKEQ. The CDR3 DNA reads as TGTGCCAGCAGGGCCCCGGGGGGCACAGATACGCAGTATTTT. It specifies CASRAPGGTDTQYF.

V usage is TRBV7-9 and J usage is TRBJ2-3, with a tentative D call TRBD1 (6 bases). V shed 4 bases and J shed 6 bases, with 23 bases lying between them. Germline loops: CDR1 SEHNR, CDR2 FQNEAQ (reference sequence). The CDR3 covers 17 residues. The CDR3 here is CASSSPRTDFQDDTQYF. The CDR3, as DNA: TGTGCCAGCAGCTCCCCCCGGACAGACTTCCAGGACGATACGCAGTATTTT.